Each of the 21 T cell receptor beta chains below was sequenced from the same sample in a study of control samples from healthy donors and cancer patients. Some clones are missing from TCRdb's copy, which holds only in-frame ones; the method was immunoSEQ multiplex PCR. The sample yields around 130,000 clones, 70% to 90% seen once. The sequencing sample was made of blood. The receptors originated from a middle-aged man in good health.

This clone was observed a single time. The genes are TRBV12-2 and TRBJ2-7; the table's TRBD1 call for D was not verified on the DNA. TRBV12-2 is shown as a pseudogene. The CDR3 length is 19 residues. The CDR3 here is CASRFLTCYSTVKFYEQYF. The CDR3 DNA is TGTGCAAGTCGCTTTTTAACATGTTACAGCACCGTTAAGTTCTACGAGCAGTACTTC.

In DNA form, the CDR3 reads TGTGCCAGCAGCGTAGGGAGGGGGCCCACCGGGGAGCTGTTTTTT. As protein: CASSVGRGPTGELFF. The rearrangement joins TRBV9 to TRBJ2-2; D perhaps matches TRBD1 (7 bases). Between the trimmed V and J ends, which lost 0 bases and 4 bases, there was a span of 10 bases. Germline CDR1 is SGDLS and CDR2 is YYNGEE. CDR3 size: 15 residues.

The CDR3 nucleotides are TGTGCCAGTTTGAAGCTAAACACTGAAGCTTTCTTT. It is translated as CASLKLNTEAFF. This chain links TRBV18 with TRBJ1-1; D uncertain. Looked up from germline, CDR1 is KGHSH and CDR2 is LQKENI. V was pared by 9 bases and J by 2 bases, with 10 bases between. The CDR3 runs 12 residues. Full variable domain (rest looked up from reference TRBV18 and TRBJ1-1): NAGVMQNPRHLVRRRGQEARLRCSPMKGHSHVYWYRQLPEEGLKFMVYLQKENIIDESGMPKERFSAEFPKEGPSILRIQQVVRGDSAAYFCASLKLNTEAFFGQGTRLTVV.

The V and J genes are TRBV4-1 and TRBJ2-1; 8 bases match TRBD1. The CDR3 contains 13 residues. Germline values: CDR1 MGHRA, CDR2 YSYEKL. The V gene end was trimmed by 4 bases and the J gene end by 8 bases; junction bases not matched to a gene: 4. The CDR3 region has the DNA TGCGCCAGCAGCCCCCAGGGGGCGCATGAGCAGTTCTTC. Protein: CASSPQGAHEQFF.

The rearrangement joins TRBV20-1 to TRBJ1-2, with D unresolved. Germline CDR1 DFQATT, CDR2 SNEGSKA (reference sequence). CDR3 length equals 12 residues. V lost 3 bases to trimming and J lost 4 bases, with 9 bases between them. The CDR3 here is CSASGALYGYTF. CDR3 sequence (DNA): TGCAGTGCTAGTGGAGCCCTCTATGGCTACACCTTC.

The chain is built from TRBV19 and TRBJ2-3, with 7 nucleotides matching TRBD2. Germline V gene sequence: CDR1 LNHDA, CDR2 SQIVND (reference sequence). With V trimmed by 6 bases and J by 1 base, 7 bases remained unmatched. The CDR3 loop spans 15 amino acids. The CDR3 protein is CASRTTSSGTDTQYF. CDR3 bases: TGTGCCAGTAGGACGACTAGCTCCGGCACAGATACGCAGTATTTT.

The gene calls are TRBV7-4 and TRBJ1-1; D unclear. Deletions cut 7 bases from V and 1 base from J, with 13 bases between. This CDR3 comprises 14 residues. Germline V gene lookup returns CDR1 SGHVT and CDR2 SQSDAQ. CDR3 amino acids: CASTPWVGNTEAFF. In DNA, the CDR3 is TGTGCCAGCACCCCTTGGGTAGGGAACACTGAAGCTTTCTTT.

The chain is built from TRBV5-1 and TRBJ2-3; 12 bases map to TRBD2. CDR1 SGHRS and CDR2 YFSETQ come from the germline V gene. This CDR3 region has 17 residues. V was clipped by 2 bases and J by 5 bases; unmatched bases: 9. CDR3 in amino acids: CASSLQSSGGAKDTQYF. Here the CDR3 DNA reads TGCGCCAGCAGCTTACAGTCTAGCGGGGGGGCAAAAGATACGCAGTATTTT.

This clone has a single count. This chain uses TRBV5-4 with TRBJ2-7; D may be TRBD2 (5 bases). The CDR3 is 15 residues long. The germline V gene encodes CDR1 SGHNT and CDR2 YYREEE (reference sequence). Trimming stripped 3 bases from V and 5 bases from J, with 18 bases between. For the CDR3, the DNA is TGTGCCAGCAGCTCCACTCCTGAGGGTAGAAACGAGCAGTACTTC. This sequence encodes CASSSTPEGRNEQYF.

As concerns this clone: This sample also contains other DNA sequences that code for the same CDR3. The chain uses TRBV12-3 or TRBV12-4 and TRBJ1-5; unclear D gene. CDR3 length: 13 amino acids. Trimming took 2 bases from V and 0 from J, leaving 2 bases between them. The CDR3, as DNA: TGTGCCAGCAGTTTAAGTAGCAATCAGCCCCAGCATTTT. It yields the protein CASSLSSNQPQHF.

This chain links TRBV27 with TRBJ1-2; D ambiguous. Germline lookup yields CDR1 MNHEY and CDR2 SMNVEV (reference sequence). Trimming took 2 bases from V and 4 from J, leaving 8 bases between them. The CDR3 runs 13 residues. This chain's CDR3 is CASSLGRSYGYTF. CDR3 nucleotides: TGTGCCAGCAGTTTAGGTCGGTCCTATGGCTACACCTTC.

CDR3 sequence: CASSVGPYPNNEQFF. CDR3 in DNA: TGTGCCAGCAGCGTAGGGCCTTATCCCAACAATGAGCAGTTCTTC. The chain is built from TRBV9 and TRBJ2-1, with no clear D. This CDR3 contains 15 residues. Trimming left V 0 bases short and J 5 bases short, with 12 bases between. CDR1 is SGDLS and CDR2 is YYNGEE in the germline V gene.

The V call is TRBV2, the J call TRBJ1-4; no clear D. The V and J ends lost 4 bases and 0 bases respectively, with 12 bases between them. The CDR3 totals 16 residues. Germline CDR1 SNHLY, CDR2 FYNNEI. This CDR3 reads CASSGRTDPTNEKLFF. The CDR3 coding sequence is TGTGCCAGCAGTGGACGGACGGATCCAACTAATGAAAAACTGTTTTTT.

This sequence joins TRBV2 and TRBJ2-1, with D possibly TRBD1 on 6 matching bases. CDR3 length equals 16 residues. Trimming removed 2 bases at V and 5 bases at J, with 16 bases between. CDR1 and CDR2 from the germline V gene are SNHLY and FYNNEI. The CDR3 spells CASSEHGRGNNNEQFF. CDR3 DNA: TGTGCCAGCAGTGAACACGGCAGGGGAAACAACAATGAGCAGTTCTTC.

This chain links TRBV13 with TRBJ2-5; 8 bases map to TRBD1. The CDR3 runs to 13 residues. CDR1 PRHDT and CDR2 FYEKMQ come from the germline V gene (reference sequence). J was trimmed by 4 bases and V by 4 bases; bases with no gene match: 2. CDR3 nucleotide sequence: TGTGCCAGCAGCTCAACAGGGGGAGAGACCCAGTACTTC. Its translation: CASSSTGGETQYF.

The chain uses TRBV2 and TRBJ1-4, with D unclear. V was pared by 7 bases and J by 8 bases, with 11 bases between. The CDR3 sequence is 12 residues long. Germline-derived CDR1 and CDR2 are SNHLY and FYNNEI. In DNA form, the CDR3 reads TGTGCCAGCACAAGGCTGGAGGAAAAACTGTTTTTT. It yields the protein CASTRLEEKLFF.

The CDR3 region is CASSDRNYNEQFF. The CDR3 DNA reads as TGTGCCAGTTCGGACAGGAATTACAATGAGCAGTTCTTC. The chain recombines TRBV19 with TRBJ2-1; 7 nucleotides line up with TRBD1. Germline CDR1 reads LNHDA; CDR2 reads SQIVND (reference sequence). Losses at the gene ends were 8 bases for V and 4 bases for J; bases not matched to a gene: 5. The CDR3 loop spans 13 amino acids. Full variable domain (rest looked up from reference TRBV19 and TRBJ2-1): DGGITQSPKYLFRKEGQNVTLSCEQNLNHDAMYWYRQDPGQGLRLIYYSQIVNDFQKGDIAEGYSVSREKKESFPLTVTSAQKNPTAFYLCASSDRNYNEQFFGPGTRLTVL.

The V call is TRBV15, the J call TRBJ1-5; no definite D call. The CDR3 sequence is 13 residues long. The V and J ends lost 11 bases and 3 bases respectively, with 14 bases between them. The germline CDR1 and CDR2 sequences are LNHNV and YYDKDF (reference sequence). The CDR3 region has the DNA TGTGCCGCCCCGGACCCGTACAATCAGCCCCAGCATTTT. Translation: CAAPDPYNQPQHF.

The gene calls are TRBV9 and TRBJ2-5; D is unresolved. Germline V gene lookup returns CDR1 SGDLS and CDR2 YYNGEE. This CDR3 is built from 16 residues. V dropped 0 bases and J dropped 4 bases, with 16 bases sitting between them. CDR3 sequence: CASSVAGRSSAETQYF. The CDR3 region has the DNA TGTGCCAGCAGCGTAGCCGGCCGGAGTAGTGCAGAGACCCAGTACTTC.

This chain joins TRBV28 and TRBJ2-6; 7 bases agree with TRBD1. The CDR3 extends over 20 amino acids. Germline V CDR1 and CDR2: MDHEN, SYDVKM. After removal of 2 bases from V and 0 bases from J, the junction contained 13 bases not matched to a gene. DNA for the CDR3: TGTGCCAGCAGTTTACCGTCTCGTACAGGGGCAAGCTCTGGGGCCAACGTCCTGACTTTC. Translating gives CASSLPSRTGASSGANVLTF.

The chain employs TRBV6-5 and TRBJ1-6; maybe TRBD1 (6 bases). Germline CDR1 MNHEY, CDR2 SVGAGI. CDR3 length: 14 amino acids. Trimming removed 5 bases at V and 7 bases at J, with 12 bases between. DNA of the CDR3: TGTGCCAGCAGTAAGGACAGAAACAATTCACCCCTCCACTTT. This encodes CASSKDRNNSPLHF.